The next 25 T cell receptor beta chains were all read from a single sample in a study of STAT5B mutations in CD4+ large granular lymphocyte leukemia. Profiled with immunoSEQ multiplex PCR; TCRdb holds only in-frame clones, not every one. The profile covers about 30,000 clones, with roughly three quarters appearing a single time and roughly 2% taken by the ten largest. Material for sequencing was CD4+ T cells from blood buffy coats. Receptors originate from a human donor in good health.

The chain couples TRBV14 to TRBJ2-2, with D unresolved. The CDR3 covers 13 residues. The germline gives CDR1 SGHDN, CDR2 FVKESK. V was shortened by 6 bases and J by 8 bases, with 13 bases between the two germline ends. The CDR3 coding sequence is TGTGCCAGCAGTCCGGTCCGGGCGGGGGAGCTGTTTTTT. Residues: CASSPVRAGELFF.

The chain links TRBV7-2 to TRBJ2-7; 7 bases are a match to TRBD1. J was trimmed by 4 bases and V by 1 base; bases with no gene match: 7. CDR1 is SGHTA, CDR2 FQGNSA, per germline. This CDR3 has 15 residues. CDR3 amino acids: CASSLGTGPPYEQYF. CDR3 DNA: TGTGCCAGCAGCTTAGGGACAGGTCCACCTTACGAGCAGTACTTC.

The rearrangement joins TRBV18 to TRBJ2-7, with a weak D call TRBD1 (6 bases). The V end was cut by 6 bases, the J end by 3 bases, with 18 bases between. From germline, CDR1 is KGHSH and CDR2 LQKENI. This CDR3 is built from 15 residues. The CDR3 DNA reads TGTGCCAGCTCCCGATCGGGACATGGAAACTACGAGCAGTACTTC. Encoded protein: CASSRSGHGNYEQYF.

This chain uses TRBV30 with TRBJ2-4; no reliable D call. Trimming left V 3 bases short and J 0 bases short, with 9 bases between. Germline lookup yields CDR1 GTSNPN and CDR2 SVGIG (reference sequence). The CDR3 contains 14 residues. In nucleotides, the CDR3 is TGTGCCTGGAGACCCCCCCTAGCCAAAAACATTCAGTACTTC. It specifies CAWRPPLAKNIQYF.

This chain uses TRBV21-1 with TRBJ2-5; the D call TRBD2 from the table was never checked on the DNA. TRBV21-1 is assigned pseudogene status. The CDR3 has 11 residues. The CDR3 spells CARGSGETQYF. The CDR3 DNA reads TGTGCCAGGGGTAGCGGAGAGACCCAGTACTTC.

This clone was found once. The CDR3 DNA sequence: TGTGCCAGCAGCTCAACAGGACAGGGGGGCAATCAGCCCCAGCATTTT. Translating it yields CASSSTGQGGNQPQHF. The V call is TRBV7-8, the J call TRBJ1-5; TRBD1 matches 10 bases. V shed 4 bases, J shed 2 bases, and the junction held 5 bases outside the gene matches. CDR1 SGHVS and CDR2 FQNEAQ come from the germline V gene. The CDR3 sequence is 16 residues long. The full variable domain, with the rest looked up from reference TRBV7-8 and TRBJ1-5, is GAGVSQSPRYKVAKRGQDVALRCDPISGHVSLFWYQQALGQGPEFLTYFQNEAQLDKSGLPSDRFFAERPEGSVSTLKIQRTQQEDSAVYLCASSSTGQGGNQPQHFGDGTRLSIL.

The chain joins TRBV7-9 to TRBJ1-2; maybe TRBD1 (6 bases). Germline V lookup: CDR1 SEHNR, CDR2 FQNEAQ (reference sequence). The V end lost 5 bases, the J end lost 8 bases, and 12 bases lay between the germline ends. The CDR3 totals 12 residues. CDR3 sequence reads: CASSPRGGGYTF. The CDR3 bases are TGTGCCAGCAGCCCCCGTGGGGGCGGCTACACCTTC.

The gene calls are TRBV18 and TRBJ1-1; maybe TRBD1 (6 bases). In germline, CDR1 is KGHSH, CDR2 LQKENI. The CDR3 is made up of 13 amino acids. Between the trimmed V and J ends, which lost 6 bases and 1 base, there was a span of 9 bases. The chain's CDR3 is CASSATGNTEAFF. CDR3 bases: TGTGCCAGCTCCGCGACAGGGAACACTGAAGCTTTCTTT.

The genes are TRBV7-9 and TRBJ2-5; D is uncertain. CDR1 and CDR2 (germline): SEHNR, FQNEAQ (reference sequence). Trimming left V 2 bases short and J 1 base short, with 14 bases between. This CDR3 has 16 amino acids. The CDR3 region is CASSLKGSLTQETQYF. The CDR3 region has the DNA TGTGCCAGCAGCTTAAAAGGGTCACTTACCCAAGAGACCCAGTACTTC.

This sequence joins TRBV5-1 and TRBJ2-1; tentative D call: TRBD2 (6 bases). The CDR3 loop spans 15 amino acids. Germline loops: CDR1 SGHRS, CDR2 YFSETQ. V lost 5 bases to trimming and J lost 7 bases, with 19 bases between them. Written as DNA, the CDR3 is TGCGCCAGCAGACCTCATTTGGCTGGGAGGAATGAGCAGTTCTTC. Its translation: CASRPHLAGRNEQFF.

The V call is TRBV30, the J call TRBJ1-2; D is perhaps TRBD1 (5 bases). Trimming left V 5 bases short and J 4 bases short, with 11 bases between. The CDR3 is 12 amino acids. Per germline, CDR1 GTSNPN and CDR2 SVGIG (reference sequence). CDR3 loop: CAWGDSLYGYTF. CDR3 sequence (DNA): TGTGCCTGGGGAGACAGTCTCTATGGCTACACCTTC.

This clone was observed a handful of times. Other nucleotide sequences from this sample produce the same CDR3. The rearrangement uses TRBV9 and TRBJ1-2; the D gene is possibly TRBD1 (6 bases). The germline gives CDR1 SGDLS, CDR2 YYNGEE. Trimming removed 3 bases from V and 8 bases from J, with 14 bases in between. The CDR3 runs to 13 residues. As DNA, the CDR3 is TGTGCCAGCAGCGCCAACAGGGATCGCGGCTACACCTTC. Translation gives CASSANRDRGYTF.

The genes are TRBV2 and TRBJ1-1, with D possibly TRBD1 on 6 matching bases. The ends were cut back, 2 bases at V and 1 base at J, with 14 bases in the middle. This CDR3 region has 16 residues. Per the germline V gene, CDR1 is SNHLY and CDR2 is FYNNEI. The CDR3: CASSEPGGRGNTEAFF. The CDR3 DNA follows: TGTGCCAGCAGTGAACCCGGGGGCAGGGGGAACACTGAAGCTTTCTTT.

The CDR3 region is CAISGTLGAGREQFF. The DNA of the CDR3 is TGTGCCATCAGTGGAACACTGGGGGCGGGACGGGAGCAGTTCTTC. The chain carries TRBV10-3 and TRBJ2-1; D may be TRBD1 or TRBD2 (6 bases each). This CDR3 comprises 15 residues. V lost 4 bases, J lost 10 bases, and 20 bases lay in between. The germline CDR1 and CDR2 sequences are ENHRY and SYGVKD.

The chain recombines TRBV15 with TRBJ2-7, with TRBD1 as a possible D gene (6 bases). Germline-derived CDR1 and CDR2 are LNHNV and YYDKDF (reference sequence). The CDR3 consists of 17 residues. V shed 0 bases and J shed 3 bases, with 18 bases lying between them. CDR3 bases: TGTGCCACCAGCAGAGATATGAGTGGGGGCAGGATCTACGAGCAGTACTTC. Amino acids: CATSRDMSGGRIYEQYF.

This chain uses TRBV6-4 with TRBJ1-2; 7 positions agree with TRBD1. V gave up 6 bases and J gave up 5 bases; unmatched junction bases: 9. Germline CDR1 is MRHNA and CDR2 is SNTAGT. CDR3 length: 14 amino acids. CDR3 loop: CASSFQGGSYGYTF. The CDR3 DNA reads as TGTGCCAGCAGCTTCCAGGGGGGCAGTTATGGCTACACCTTC.

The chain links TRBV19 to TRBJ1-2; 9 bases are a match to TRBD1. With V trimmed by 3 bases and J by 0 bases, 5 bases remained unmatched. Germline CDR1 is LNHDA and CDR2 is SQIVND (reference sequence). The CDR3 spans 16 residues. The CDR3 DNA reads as TGTGCCAGTAGTATGGGACAGGGTCGAACTAACTATGGCTACACCTTC. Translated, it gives CASSMGQGRTNYGYTF.

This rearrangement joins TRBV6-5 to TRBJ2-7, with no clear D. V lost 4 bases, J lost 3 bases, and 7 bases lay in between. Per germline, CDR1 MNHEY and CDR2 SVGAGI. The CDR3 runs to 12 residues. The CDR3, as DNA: TGTGCCAGCAGTTCCACGTTCTACGAGCAGTACTTC. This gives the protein CASSSTFYEQYF.

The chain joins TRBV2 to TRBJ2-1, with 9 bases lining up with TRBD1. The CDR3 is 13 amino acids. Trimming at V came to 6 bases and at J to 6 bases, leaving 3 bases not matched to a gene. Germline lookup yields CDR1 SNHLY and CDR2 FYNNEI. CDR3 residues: CASSRDRANEQFF. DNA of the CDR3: TGTGCCAGCAGCCGGGACAGGGCCAATGAGCAGTTCTTC.

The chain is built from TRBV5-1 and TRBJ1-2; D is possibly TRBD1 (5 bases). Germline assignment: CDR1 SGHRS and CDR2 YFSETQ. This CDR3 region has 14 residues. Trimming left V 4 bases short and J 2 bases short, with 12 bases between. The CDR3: CASSVGGTNYGYTF. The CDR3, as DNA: TGCGCCAGCAGCGTCGGCGGGACCAACTATGGCTACACCTTC.

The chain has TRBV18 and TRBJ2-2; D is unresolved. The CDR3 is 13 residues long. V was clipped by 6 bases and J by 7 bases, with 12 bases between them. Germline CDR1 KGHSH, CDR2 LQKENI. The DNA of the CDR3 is TGTGCCAGCTCCCGACGGGCCGACGGGGAGCTGTTTTTT. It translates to CASSRRADGELFF.

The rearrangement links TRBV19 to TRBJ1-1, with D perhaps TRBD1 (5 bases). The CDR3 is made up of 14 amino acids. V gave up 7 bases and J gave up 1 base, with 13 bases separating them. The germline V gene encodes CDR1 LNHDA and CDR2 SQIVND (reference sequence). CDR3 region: CASTPGRGNTEAFF. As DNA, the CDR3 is TGTGCCAGTACCCCGGGAAGGGGGAACACTGAAGCTTTCTTT.

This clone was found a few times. CDR3 bases: TGTGCCAGTAGTATAATGGGACAGACCCAAGAGACCCAGTACTTC. Encoded protein: CASSIMGQTQETQYF. The chain combines TRBV19 with TRBJ2-5; TRBD1 matches 7 bases. The germline gives CDR1 LNHDA, CDR2 SQIVND (reference sequence). V lost 2 bases and J lost 1; bases outside the gene matches: 4. This CDR3 is built from 15 residues.

The CDR3 DNA is TGTGCCAGCAGCAAAAAAAACAGGGCCCATAGCTCCTACAATGAGCAGTTCTTC. Residues: CASSKKNRAHSSYNEQFF. V is TRBV21-1 and J is TRBJ2-1; the table gives TRBD1 as D, unverified against the DNA. TRBV21-1 is marked as a pseudogene. The CDR3 extends over 18 amino acids.

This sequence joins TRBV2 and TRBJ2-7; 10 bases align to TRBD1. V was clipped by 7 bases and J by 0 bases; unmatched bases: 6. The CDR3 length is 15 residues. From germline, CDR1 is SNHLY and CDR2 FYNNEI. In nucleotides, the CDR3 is TGTGCCAGCACCACTGGGACAGGGGTCTCCTACGAGCAGTACTTC. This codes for CASTTGTGVSYEQYF.